This T cell receptor (beta chain) was found in a study of T-cell reconstitution after alpha-beta-depleted transplantation in children. The authors prepared the TCRbeta library with unique molecular identifiers. TCRdb analysed the PCR reads with MiXCR anew, one entry per CDR3 protein. The sample has 450,000 to 600,000 distinct CDR3 sequences, 18% seen once. J lost 0 bases, V lost 2 bases, and 7 bases had no gene match. The CDR3 is 17 residues long. Germline CDR1 and CDR2: LNHDA and SQIVND (reference sequence). V usage is TRBV19 and J usage is TRBJ2-1; TRBD1 matches 7 bases. The source was PBMCs from the stem cell graft donor, collected from the stem cell graft. This TCR derives from a human donor who donated a stem cell graft to a child with acute lymphoblastic leukemia. The CDR3 bases are TGTGCCAGTAGTATAAGGGGGCGAGTGGGCTCCTACAATGAGCAGTTCTTC. Residues: CASSIRGRVGSYNEQFF.